This TCR beta chain was identified in a study of blood T cell repertoires in COVID-19. This CDR3 comprises 15 residues. Original methodology: Reference gene primer amplification gave estimated nucleated cell counts. Assay: immunoSEQ multiplex PCR; the TCRdb copy retains only in-frame clones and omits some. The DNA gave D and trimming, while V, J and clone size come from that table. The table includes about 200,000 clones, just over 85% detected once. The specimen was peripheral blood. This receptor was obtained from an older man with acute or convalescent COVID-19. This chain connects TRBV21-1 to TRBJ2-5; TRBD1 is the table's D call, not checked against the DNA. TRBV21-1 is flagged as a pseudogene. In DNA, the CDR3 is TGTGCCAGCAGCAATCAACTTAGGACACGGGAGACCCAGTACTTC. It is translated as CASSNQLRTRETQYF.